The clone carrying this TCR beta chain was detected ten times or more. Antigen unknown. This record comes from a study of spatial heterogeneity in lung cancer. The study's findings and limits: Resection blood, more than follow-up blood, showed ubiquitous expanded tumor TCRs.

TCRdb independently ran MiXCR on the 5' RACE reads; one entry per CDR3 protein. There are fewer than 100,000 distinct CDR3 sequences in the sample; roughly a fifth occur only once, and around a fifth lies in the top ten. Time point meaning: blood at routine non-recurrence follow-up after resection. Trimming removed 3 bases at V and 4 bases at J, with 16 bases between. Per the germline V gene, CDR1 is SGHAT and CDR2 is FQNNGV. The CDR3 extends over 15 amino acids. The chain joins TRBV11-2 to TRBJ2-7; D perhaps matches TRBD2 (5 bases). Here the sequenced sample was PBMCs, taken at follow-up. This clonotype was obtained from a male donor with early-stage non-small cell lung cancer. The CDR3 region is CASSFDASGPYEQYF. Here the CDR3 DNA reads TGTGCCAGCAGCTTCGATGCAAGCGGACCGTACGAGCAGTACTTC. Supplemented by reference TRBV11-2 and TRBJ2-7, the full variable domain reads EAGVAQSPRYKIIEKRQSVAFWCNPISGHATLYWYQQILGQGPKLLIQFQNNGVVDDSQLPKDRFSAERLKGVDSTLKIQPAKLEDSAVYLCASSFDASGPYEQYFGPGTRLTVT.